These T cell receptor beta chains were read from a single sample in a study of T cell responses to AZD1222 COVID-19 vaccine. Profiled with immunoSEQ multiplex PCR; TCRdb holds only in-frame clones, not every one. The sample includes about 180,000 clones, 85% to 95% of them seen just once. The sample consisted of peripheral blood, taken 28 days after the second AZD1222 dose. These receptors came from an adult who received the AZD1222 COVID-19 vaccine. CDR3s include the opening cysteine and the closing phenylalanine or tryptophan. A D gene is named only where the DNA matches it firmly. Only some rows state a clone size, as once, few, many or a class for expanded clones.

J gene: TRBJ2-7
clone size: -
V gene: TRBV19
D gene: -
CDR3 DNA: TGTGCCAGTAGTATAGAGGGGGGATCCTACGAGCAGTACTTC
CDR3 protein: CASSIEGGSYEQYF

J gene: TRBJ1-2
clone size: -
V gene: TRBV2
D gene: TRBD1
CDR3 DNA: TGTGCCAGCAGGAGGACAGGGACCGGGACAGGGAACTATGGCTACACCTTC
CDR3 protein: CASRRTGTGTGNYGYTF

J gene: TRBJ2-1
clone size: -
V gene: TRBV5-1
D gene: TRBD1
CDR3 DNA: TGCGCCAGCAGCTTGGGGGACAGGCAATACAATGAGCAGTTCTTC
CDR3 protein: CASSLGDRQYNEQFF

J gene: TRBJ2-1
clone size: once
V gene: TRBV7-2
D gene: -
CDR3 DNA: TGTGCCAGCAGCTTAGGGACAAGCAATGAGCAGTTCTTC
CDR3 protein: CASSLGTSNEQFF

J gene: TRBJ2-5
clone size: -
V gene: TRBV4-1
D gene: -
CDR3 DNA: TGCGCCAGCAGCCAAGTCCTCAGGGGCGGGGATGAGACCCAGTACTTC
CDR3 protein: CASSQVLRGGDETQYF

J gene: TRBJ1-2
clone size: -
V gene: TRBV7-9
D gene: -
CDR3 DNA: TGTGCCAGCAGCCCAATGGCAGGGGCAGGTGGCTACACCTTC
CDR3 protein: CASSPMAGAGGYTF

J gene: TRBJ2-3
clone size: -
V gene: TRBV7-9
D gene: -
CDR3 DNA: TGTGCCAGCAGCCCCCTGACGGGCTTCACAGATACGCAGTATTTT
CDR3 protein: CASSPLTGFTDTQYF

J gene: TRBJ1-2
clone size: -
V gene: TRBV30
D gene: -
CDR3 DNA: TGTGCCTGGGAAATGGCCTCGGGACACTTCTATGGCTACACCTTC
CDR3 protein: CAWEMASGHFYGYTF

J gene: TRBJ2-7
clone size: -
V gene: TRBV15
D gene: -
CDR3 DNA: TGTGCCACCAGCAGAGCCGGACCTCCTCGGGACGAGCAGTACTTC
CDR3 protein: CATSRAGPPRDEQYF

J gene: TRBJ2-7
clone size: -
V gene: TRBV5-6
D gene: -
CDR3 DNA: TGTGCCAGCAGCTTGGACCCGGCGAGAATCTACGAGCAGTACTTC
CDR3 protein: CASSLDPARIYEQYF

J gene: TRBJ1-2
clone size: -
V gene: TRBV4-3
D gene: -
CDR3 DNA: TGCGCCAGCAGCCAAGACAGGGCCCTCGGCTATGGCTACACCTTC
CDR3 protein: CASSQDRALGYGYTF

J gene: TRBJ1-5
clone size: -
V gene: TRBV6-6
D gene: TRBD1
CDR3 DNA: TGTGCCAGCAGCCCTGACAGGGAACAGCCCCAGCATTTT
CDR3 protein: CASSPDREQPQHF

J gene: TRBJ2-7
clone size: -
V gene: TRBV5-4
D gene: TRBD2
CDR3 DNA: TGTGCCAGCGGGGGATCGGGAGGGCCATTGGGCGAGCAGTACTTC
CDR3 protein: CASGGSGGPLGEQYF

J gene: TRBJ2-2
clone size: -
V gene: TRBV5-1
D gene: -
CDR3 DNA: TGCGCCAGCAGCCAAACAGGGACCACCGGGGAGCTGTTTTTT
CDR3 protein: CASSQTGTTGELFF

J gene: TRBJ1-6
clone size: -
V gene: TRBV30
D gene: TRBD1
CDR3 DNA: TGTGCCTGGAGTTATCTGGACAGGGGGAATTCACCCCTCCACTTT
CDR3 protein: CAWSYLDRGNSPLHF

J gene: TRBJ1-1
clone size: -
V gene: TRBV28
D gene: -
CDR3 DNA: TGTGCCAGCAGTTTCCCAGGACTAAACACTGAAGCTTTCTTT
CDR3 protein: CASSFPGLNTEAFF